Listed here are 15 T cell receptor beta chains from one sample, sequenced in a study of Tregs in tolerant kidney transplant recipients. Using immunoSEQ multiplex PCR, the repertoire was profiled, and TCRdb retains in-frame clones only, with some absent. This listing includes about 23,000 clones. The nonmyeloablative bone marrow transplants came from related graft donors, with transient mixed chimerism. This specimen was CD4+ T cells from blood (PBMCs), taken 6 months after the transplant. These receptors originate from a human patient who received a combined kidney and bone marrow transplant. Some T cells may arise from the graft donor.

Notes on this clone: With the read ending 3 residues before the CDR3 end, the germline J gene is used to fill in that end. The chain joins TRBV19 to TRBJ1-2; 8 bases align to TRBD1. This CDR3 is built from 13 residues. Trimming took 8 bases from V and 5 from J; bases not matched to a gene: 7. Germline V gene lookup returns CDR1 LNHDA and CDR2 SQIVND (reference sequence). Here the CDR3 reads CASRAGTGYGYTF. The covered CDR3 bases are TGTGCCAGTCGAGCCGGGACAGGATATGGC. Drawing the rest from reference TRBV19 and TRBJ1-2, the complete variable domain is DGGITQSPKYLFRKEGQNVTLSCEQNLNHDAMYWYRQDPGQGLRLIYYSQIVNDFQKGDIAEGYSVSREKKESFPLTVTSAQKNPTAFYLCASRAGTGYGYTFGSGTRLTVV.

CDR3 protein: CASSSIGTGGAYEQYF. The sequenced part of the CDR3 DNA is TGTGCCAGTAGCAGTATAGGGACAGGGGGCGCATACGAG. V gene TRBV19 combines with J gene TRBJ2-7, with 12 bases aligning to TRBD1. With the read ending 3 residues before the CDR3 end, the germline J gene is used to fill in that end. V lost 6 bases and J lost 4; bases outside the gene matches: 10. This CDR3 has 16 amino acids. Germline CDR1 and CDR2: LNHDA and SQIVND (reference sequence).

The CDR3: CSARPLTSGGDTQYF. The covered CDR3 bases are TGCAGTGCTAGGCCGTTGACTAGCGGGGGTGATACG. The chain joins TRBV20-1 to TRBJ2-3, with TRBD2 matching 12 bases. The DNA ends 3 residues before the CDR3 does, and the rest of the CDR3 is filled in from the germline J gene. The V gene's germline CDR1 is DFQATT and CDR2 SNEGSKA (reference sequence). V gave up 3 bases and J gave up 6 bases; unmatched junction bases: 7. There are 15 residues in the CDR3.

Remarks on this clone: The CDR3 is cut off 3 residues early in the read; its end comes from the germline J gene. The V and J genes are TRBV7-2 and TRBJ1-2; 8 nucleotides agree with TRBD1. V gave up 5 bases and J gave up 7 bases; unmatched junction bases: 3. This CDR3 contains 12 residues. Germline V gene sequence: CDR1 SGHTA, CDR2 FQGNSA. This chain's CDR3 is CASSIQGGGYTF. The part of the CDR3 DNA that was read is TGTGCCAGCAGCATACAGGGGGGTGGC.

Concerning this clone itself: The read terminates 3 residues ahead of where the CDR3 ends, so the germline J gene completes it. The rearrangement joins TRBV20-1 to TRBJ2-6, with D maybe TRBD1 (5 bases). This CDR3 region has 14 residues. CDR1 and CDR2 (germline): DFQATT, SNEGSKA (reference sequence). The ends were cut back, 6 bases at V and 4 bases at J, with 13 bases in the middle. This chain's CDR3 is CSAPSGSGANVLTF. Partial CDR3 DNA: TGCAGTGCCCCCTCAGGGTCAGGGGCCAACGTC.

Worth noting for this clone: Read coverage stops 3 residues before the CDR3 terminus; the germline J gene supplies the remainder. J is TRBJ2-4 and V is TRBV5-1; D possibly corresponds to TRBD2 (6 bases). The length of the CDR3 is 13 residues. V lost 4 bases and J 8 bases, leaving 13 bases between the germline ends. The V gene's germline CDR1 is SGHRS and CDR2 YFSETQ. CDR3 in amino acids: CASSRDSSDIQYF. CDR3 DNA, as far as it was read: TGCGCCAGCAGCCGGGACTCCAGCGACATT. The whole variable domain, filled in from reference TRBV5-1 and TRBJ2-4, reads KAGVTQTPRYLIKTRGQQVTLSCSPISGHRSVSWYQQTPGQGLQFLFEYFSETQRNKGNFPGRFSGRQFSNSRSEMNVSTLELGDSALYLCASSRDSSDIQYFGAGTRLSVL.

As for this clone: The read ends 3 residues early relative to the CDR3; the germline J gene fills the gap. The chain employs TRBV29-1 and TRBJ1-2; D perhaps matches TRBD1 (5 bases). The germline V and J ends were trimmed by 7 bases and 1 base, with 7 bases remaining between them. The CDR3 sequence is 11 residues long. CDR1 is SQVTM, CDR2 ANQGSEA, per germline. The part of the CDR3 DNA that was read is TGCAGCGGCGACAGTAACTATGGC. Translated, it gives CSGDSNYG. The entire CDR3 is CSGDSNYGYTF.

Comments on this clone: The read terminates 3 residues before the CDR3 end, so the remaining end is supplied by the germline J gene. The rearrangement joins TRBV30 to TRBJ2-1; TRBD2 agrees at 10 bases. CDR1 is GTSNPN, CDR2 SVGIG, per germline (reference sequence). This CDR3 contains 16 residues. J was trimmed by 3 bases and V by 2 bases; bases with no gene match: 7. The CDR3 sequence: CAWSIGLAEGYNEQFF. The sequenced part of the CDR3 DNA is TGTGCCTGGAGTATCGGACTAGCGGAAGGCTACAATGAG.

A remark on this clone: The read ends 3 residues early relative to the CDR3; the germline J gene fills the gap. V gene TRBV5-1 combines with J gene TRBJ2-7; D is perhaps TRBD2 (6 bases). Germline V gene lookup returns CDR1 SGHRS and CDR2 YFSETQ. This CDR3 contains 14 residues. V lost 4 bases to trimming and J lost 1 base, with 12 bases between them. Here the CDR3 reads CASSGRDSSYEQYF. The DNA read from the CDR3 is TGCGCCAGCAGCGGCCGGGACTCATCCTACGAG.

About this clone itself: The CDR3 end lies 3 residues beyond the end of the read and is filled in from the germline J gene. The chain has TRBV20-1 and TRBJ2-7; 9 bases are a match to TRBD2. The CDR3 runs to 14 residues. Germline V gene lookup returns CDR1 DFQATT and CDR2 SNEGSKA (reference sequence). J lost 4 bases, V lost 6 bases, and 10 bases had no gene match. The DNA read from the CDR3 is TGCAGTGCCCGCCGGGCTAGCGGGACTTACGAG. This translates into CSARRASGTYE. The entire CDR3 protein reads CSARRASGTYEQYF.

As for this clone: The missing CDR3 end, 3 residues past where the read stops, is filled in from the germline J gene. The chain recombines TRBV18 with TRBJ1-1; no clear D gene. Trimming left V 2 bases short and J 3 bases short, with 19 bases between. Germline V CDR1 and CDR2: KGHSH, LQKENI. The CDR3 is made up of 17 amino acids. The CDR3 bases that were read are TGTGCCAGCTCACCAGCGTCCGCGGGTCCTCGTTACACTGAA. Translated, it gives CASSPASAGPRYTE. The full-length CDR3 reads as CASSPASAGPRYTEAFF.

As to this clone: The sequenced fragment ends 3 residues before the CDR3 boundary, so the rest is inferred from the germline J gene. J is TRBJ1-2 and V is TRBV6-4; D call uncertain. The germline CDR1 and CDR2 sequences are MRHNA and SNTAGT. Trimming took 0 bases from V and 2 from J, leaving 7 bases between them. The CDR3 covers 14 residues. Partial CDR3 DNA: TGTGCCAGCAGTGACTCTGGAGGGAACTATGGC. Translated, it gives CASSDSGGNYG. The full CDR3 protein reads CASSDSGGNYGYTF.

On this clone: Sequence at one end of the junction differs from germline and may be a read error. The missing CDR3 end, 3 residues past where the read stops, is filled in from the germline J gene. The chain carries TRBV2 and TRBJ2-5; 10 bases match TRBD2. CDR1 is SNHLY, CDR2 FYNNEI, per germline. The CDR3 runs 15 residues. CDR3 protein: CASSQASGSRETQYF. The CDR3 bases that were read are TGTGCCAGCAGTCAAGCTAGCGGGAGCCGGGAGACC. Full variable domain (missing parts from reference TRBV2 and TRBJ2-5): EPEVTQTPSHQVTQMGQEVILRCVPISNHLYFYWYRQILGQKVEFLVSFYNNEISEKSEIFDDQFSVERPDGSNFTLKIRSTKLEDSAMYFCASSQASGSRETQYFGPGTRLLVL.

As for this clone: Sequencing ends 3 residues short of the CDR3 end; the germline J gene provides the rest. The gene calls are TRBV2 and TRBJ1-1, with a tentative D call TRBD1 (6 bases). Looked up from germline, CDR1 is SNHLY and CDR2 is FYNNEI. There are 14 residues in the CDR3. Trimming left V 6 bases short and J 0 bases short, with 11 bases between. The CDR3 spells CASSFRGLNTEAFF. The CDR3 DNA, read in part, is TGTGCCAGCAGCTTCAGGGGATTGAACACTGAA.

As regards this clone: The missing CDR3 end, 3 residues past where the read stops, is filled in from the germline J gene. The chain is built from TRBV7-9 and TRBJ1-5; TRBD1 matches at 7 bases. Germline trimming cut 5 bases from V and 7 bases from J; bases unmatched to any gene: 5. CDR1 is SEHNR and CDR2 is FQNEAQ in the germline V gene (reference sequence). The CDR3 sequence is 13 residues long. CDR3 DNA, as far as it was read: TGTGCCAGCAGCCCGGGACAGCACCAGCCC. Its translation: CASSPGQHQP. The entire CDR3 protein is CASSPGQHQPQHF.